The 6 T cell receptor beta chains below were found in one sample sequenced in a study of blood T cell repertoires in COVID-19. Libraries were prepared by immunoSEQ multiplex PCR; TCRdb keeps only in-frame clonotypes and omits some of them. This table holds roughly 150,000 clones, 65% to 85% found once. What was sequenced was PBMCs or T cells enriched from blood (not recorded which). These receptors came from a man aged 70-80 years who had been exposed to COVID-19.

The V and J genes are TRBV7-6 and TRBJ2-5; 7 positions match TRBD1. Unmatched junction bases numbered 13, after V lost 1 base and J lost 2 bases. CDR1 is SGHVS and CDR2 is FNYEAQ in the germline V gene. The CDR3 sequence is 18 residues long. The DNA for the CDR3 is TGTGCCAGCAGCTTAGAAATCCCCCGGACAGGCGAACAAGAGACCCAGTACTTC. This translates into CASSLEIPRTGEQETQYF.

The chain recombines TRBV9 with TRBJ2-2; 8 positions match TRBD2. V gave up 0 bases and J gave up 5 bases; unmatched junction bases: 6. From germline, CDR1 is SGDLS and CDR2 YYNGEE. This CDR3 spans 16 amino acids. DNA of the CDR3: TGTGCCAGCAGCGTAGAAGGATTAGCGGGGACCGGGGAGCTGTTTTTT. This sequence encodes CASSVEGLAGTGELFF.

The chain combines TRBV29-1 with TRBJ2-3; 9 bases align to TRBD2. Per germline, CDR1 SQVTM and CDR2 ANQGSEA. This CDR3 comprises 16 residues. V was clipped by 6 bases and J by 0 bases; unmatched bases: 10. CDR3 in amino acids: CSVDPSLAGSTDTQYF. CDR3 nucleotide sequence: TGCAGCGTCGACCCCTCGCTAGCGGGGAGCACAGATACGCAGTATTTT.

The chain joins TRBV7-3 to TRBJ2-3, with D possibly TRBD2 on 5 matching bases. The V and J ends lost 5 bases and 1 base respectively, with 13 bases between them. CDR1 is SGHTA, CDR2 FQGTGA, per germline. The CDR3 is 15 residues long. CDR3 bases: TGTGCCAGCAGCCTCCAACCCGGGGGCACAGATACGCAGTATTTT. This encodes CASSLQPGGTDTQYF.

V is TRBV7-3 and J is TRBJ2-7; TRBD1 matches 10 bases. After removal of 4 bases from V and 7 bases from J, the junction contained 4 bases not matched to a gene. Germline V gene sequence: CDR1 SGHTA, CDR2 FQGTGA. CDR3 length: 13 residues. The CDR3 sequence: CASSSGQGEEQYF. The CDR3 nucleotides read TGTGCCAGCAGCTCCGGACAGGGGGAAGAGCAGTACTTC.

V is TRBV5-1 and J is TRBJ1-1; 8 bases are a match to TRBD1. In germline, CDR1 is SGHRS, CDR2 YFSETQ. This CDR3 is 17 amino acids long. With 4 bases clipped from V and 0 bases from J, the junction kept 11 bases outside the gene matches. CDR3 bases: TGCGCCAGCAGCCCAAGAGGACAGGGAAATATGAACACTGAAGCTTTCTTT. Encoded protein: CASSPRGQGNMNTEAFF.